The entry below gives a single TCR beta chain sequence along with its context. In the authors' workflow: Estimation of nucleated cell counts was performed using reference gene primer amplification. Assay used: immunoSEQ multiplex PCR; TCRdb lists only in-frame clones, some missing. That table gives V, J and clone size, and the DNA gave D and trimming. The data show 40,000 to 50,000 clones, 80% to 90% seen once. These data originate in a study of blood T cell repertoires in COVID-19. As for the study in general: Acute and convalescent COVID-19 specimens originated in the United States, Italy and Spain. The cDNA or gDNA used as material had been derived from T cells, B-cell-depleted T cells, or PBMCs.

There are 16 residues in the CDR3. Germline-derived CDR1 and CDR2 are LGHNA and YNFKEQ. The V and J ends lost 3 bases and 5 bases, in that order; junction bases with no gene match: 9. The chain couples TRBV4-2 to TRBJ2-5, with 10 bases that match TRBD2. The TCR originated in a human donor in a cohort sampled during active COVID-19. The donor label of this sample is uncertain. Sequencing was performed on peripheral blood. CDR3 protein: CASSQGGAGGQETQYF. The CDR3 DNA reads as TGTGCCAGCAGCCAGGGGGGAGCGGGGGGGCAGGAGACCCAGTACTTC.